The 21 T cell receptor beta chains given below trace back to one sample, sequenced in a study of cytomegalovirus exposure and HLA in healthy donors. TCRdb's table, derived via immunoSEQ multiplex PCR, lists solely in-frame clones and lacks some. The sample lists about 200,000 clones; about 83% were seen once. Sequencing was done on a sample of PBMCs. The receptors here all came from a woman under 30 in good health and CMV-seronegative.

The chain couples TRBV19 to TRBJ1-5; TRBD1 agrees at 9 bases. The CDR3 spans 15 residues. Germline V gene lookup returns CDR1 LNHDA and CDR2 SQIVND (reference sequence). The V gene end was trimmed by 4 bases and the J gene end by 3 bases; junction bases not matched to a gene: 4. CDR3 coding DNA: TGTGCCAGTAGTAGACAGGGGGTTGTCAATCAGCCCCAGCATTTT. Translated: CASSRQGVVNQPQHF.

V and J are TRBV9 and TRBJ2-5; weak D call: TRBD2 (7 bases). V lost 0 bases to trimming and J lost 2 bases, with 14 bases between them. CDR1 SGDLS and CDR2 YYNGEE come from the germline V gene. CDR3 length equals 16 residues. This chain's CDR3 is CASSVDRGALQETQYF. CDR3 bases: TGTGCCAGCAGCGTAGACCGGGGGGCGCTACAAGAGACCCAGTACTTC.

CDR3 sequence: CASSTDSASLYEQYF. Written as DNA, the CDR3 is TGCGCCAGCAGCACCGACAGCGCCTCACTTTACGAGCAGTACTTC. The chain carries TRBV5-1 and TRBJ2-7; D possibly corresponds to TRBD1 (5 bases). V was clipped by 4 bases and J by 4 bases, with 18 bases between them. The germline CDR1 and CDR2 sequences are SGHRS and YFSETQ. The CDR3 has 15 amino acids.

The chain recombines TRBV9 with TRBJ2-2, with D possibly TRBD2 on 6 matching bases. In germline, CDR1 is SGDLS, CDR2 YYNGEE. The CDR3 spans 17 residues. Trimming took off 0 bases at V and 5 bases at J, with 17 bases between the two ends. The CDR3 region is CASSVAHTGTSTGELFF. Written as DNA, the CDR3 is TGTGCCAGCAGCGTAGCTCATACCGGGACTTCTACCGGGGAGCTGTTTTTT.

V is TRBV7-6 and J is TRBJ2-5; a weak D match, TRBD2 (6 bases). Per the germline V gene, CDR1 is SGHVS and CDR2 is FNYEAQ. This CDR3 has 15 residues. V lost 4 bases, J lost 5 bases, and 17 bases lay in between. CDR3: CASSSGLAVSETQYF. DNA of the CDR3: TGTGCCAGCAGCTCGGGACTGGCTGTGAGCGAGACCCAGTACTTC.

This clone was seen only once. The J gene is TRBJ2-7, the V gene TRBV10-2, with 9 bases identical to TRBD2. V dropped 5 bases and J dropped 6; count of bases not matched to a gene: 5. The CDR3 is 13 residues long. CDR1 and CDR2 (germline): WSHSY, SAAADI. CDR3 DNA: TGCGCCAGCAGTTCTCTAGCGGGAACCGAGCAGTACTTC. The encoded protein is CASSSLAGTEQYF.

The chain links TRBV30 to TRBJ1-1; D not resolved. Germline CDR1 reads GTSNPN; CDR2 reads SVGIG (reference sequence). The ends were cut back, 0 bases at V and 11 bases at J, with 10 bases in the middle. The CDR3 has 11 residues. The CDR3, as DNA: TGTGCCTGGAGTGTTACCGGGGAGGCTTTCTTT. This translates into CAWSVTGEAFF.

This clone was observed a handful of times. V is TRBV19 and J is TRBJ2-1; maybe TRBD2 (7 bases). Germline lookup yields CDR1 LNHDA and CDR2 SQIVND (reference sequence). The V and J ends lost 7 bases and 9 bases respectively, with 25 bases between them. The length of the CDR3 is 16 residues. Written as DNA, the CDR3 is TGTGCCAGTAATGATCCCAGGGGAGGGTTTACGGGTGAGCAGTTCTTC. It specifies CASNDPRGGFTGEQFF.

This clone was seen just once. The chain joins TRBV5-5 to TRBJ2-3; 7 nucleotides align to TRBD1. Trimming cost V 4 bases and J 2 bases; bases outside gene matches: 10. CDR1 is SGHKS and CDR2 is YYEKEE in the germline V gene (reference sequence). CDR3 length equals 16 residues. Here the CDR3 reads CASSHGDRANTDTQYF. Here the CDR3 DNA reads TGTGCCAGCAGCCACGGAGACAGGGCGAACACAGATACGCAGTATTTT. Filled out from reference TRBV5-5 and TRBJ2-3, the complete variable domain reads DAGVTQSPTHLIKTRGQQVTLRCSPISGHKSVSWYQQVLGQGPQFIFQYYEKEERGRGNFPDRFSARQFPNYSSELNVNALLLGDSALYLCASSHGDRANTDTQYFGPGTRLTVL.

This clone was observed a few times. The chain combines TRBV5-6 with TRBJ1-2, with D uncertain. The CDR3 contains 12 residues. The V end was cut by 4 bases, the J end by 8 bases, with 12 bases between. The V gene's germline CDR1 is SGHDT and CDR2 YYEEEE. CDR3 sequence: CASSRGVNGYTF. CDR3 nucleotides: TGTGCCAGCAGCCGCGGGGTTAACGGCTACACCTTC.

This clone was found once. The same CDR3 can be traced to other DNA sequences in this sample. This chain uses TRBV9 with TRBJ2-3; D gene unclear. In germline, CDR1 is SGDLS, CDR2 YYNGEE. The CDR3 totals 12 residues. The V gene lost 0 bases and the J gene lost 3 bases, with 2 bases spanning the gap. In nucleotides, the CDR3 is TGTGCCAGCAGCGTAGTAACAGATACGCAGTATTTT. This gives the protein CASSVVTDTQYF.

This clone has just a few counts. V and J are TRBV5-6 and TRBJ1-2; no reliable D call. The CDR3 loop spans 11 amino acids. V shed 2 bases and J shed 10 bases, with 9 bases lying between them. CDR1 and CDR2 (germline): SGHDT, YYEEEE. In DNA form, the CDR3 reads TGTGCCAGCAGCTTAGACATCTCCTACACCTTC. This sequence encodes CASSLDISYTF.

The rearrangement joins TRBV18 to TRBJ1-1; perhaps TRBD1 as D (5 bases). Germline V gene data show CDR1 as KGHSH and CDR2 as LQKENI. Between the trimmed V and J ends, which lost 3 bases and 0 bases, there was a span of 11 bases. This CDR3 region has 15 residues. The CDR3 sequence is CASSPGGSVNTEAFF. As DNA, the CDR3 is TGTGCCAGCTCACCGGGGGGGTCCGTGAACACTGAAGCTTTCTTT.

The V and J genes are TRBV19 and TRBJ1-5, with D maybe TRBD1 (6 bases). The V gene's germline CDR1 is LNHDA and CDR2 SQIVND (reference sequence). The CDR3 covers 17 residues. Trimming removed 7 bases from V and 0 bases from J, with 19 bases in between. DNA of the CDR3: TGTGCCAGTAAGGACAGAGCGCCTTTTTATAGCAATCAGCCCCAGCATTTT. It encodes CASKDRAPFYSNQPQHF.

The table lists this clone with a few counts. The chain joins TRBV15 to TRBJ1-2; D is undetermined. Germline V gene sequence: CDR1 LNHNV, CDR2 YYDKDF (reference sequence). This CDR3 region has 13 residues. V shed 5 bases and J shed 7 bases, with 14 bases lying between them. The CDR3 spells CATSAGTFSGYTF. CDR3 DNA: TGTGCCACCAGCGCGGGCACCTTTTCTGGCTACACCTTC. The entire variable domain, with the rest obtained from reference TRBV15 and TRBJ1-2, is as follows: DAMVIQNPRYQVTQFGKPVTLSCSQTLNHNVMYWYQQKSSQAPKLLFHYYDKDFNNEADTPDNFQSRRPNTSFCFLDIRSPGLGDTAMYLCATSAGTFSGYTFGSGTRLTVV.

The rearrangement joins TRBV5-4 to TRBJ2-5, with 13 bases identical to TRBD2. The V gene's germline CDR1 is SGHNT and CDR2 YYREEE (reference sequence). Losses at the gene ends were 3 bases for V and 0 bases for J; bases not matched to a gene: 5. The CDR3 is made up of 17 amino acids. CDR3 sequence reads: CASSWGTSGVYQETQYF. In DNA, the CDR3 is TGTGCCAGCAGCTGGGGGACTAGCGGGGTGTACCAAGAGACCCAGTACTTC. Supplemented by reference TRBV5-4 and TRBJ2-5, the full variable domain reads ETGVTQSPTHLIKTRGQQVTLRCSSQSGHNTVSWYQQALGQGPQFIFQYYREEENGRGNFPPRFSGLQFPNYSSELNVNALELDDSALYLCASSWGTSGVYQETQYFGPGTRLLVL.

J is TRBJ1-5 and V is TRBV9; 10 bases align to TRBD1. This CDR3 contains 15 residues. Germline-derived CDR1 and CDR2 are SGDLS and YYNGEE. V lost 0 bases, J lost 5 bases, and 2 bases stayed unmatched. CDR3 in DNA: TGTGCCAGCAGCGTAGATGGACAGGGGGATCAGCCCCAGCATTTT. Translated: CASSVDGQGDQPQHF.

The CDR3 DNA reads as TGTGCCAGCAGCCGGACAGCTCTTAACACTGAAGCTTTCTTT. Its protein is CASSRTALNTEAFF. The chain employs TRBV11-1 and TRBJ1-1, with D tentatively TRBD1 (6 bases). CDR3 size: 14 residues. CDR1 and CDR2 from the germline V gene are SGHAT and FQDESV (reference sequence). Between the trimmed V and J ends, which lost 5 bases and 2 bases, there was a span of 12 bases.

V is TRBV9 and J is TRBJ2-5, with 9 nucleotides matching TRBD2. CDR3 length: 15 amino acids. Per the germline V gene, CDR1 is SGDLS and CDR2 is YYNGEE. The trim removed 4 bases at V and 2 bases at J, leaving 6 bases unmatched. CDR3 nucleotide sequence: TGTGCCAGCAGCAGGTTGCGGGGGGGGCAAGAGACCCAGTACTTC. It yields the protein CASSRLRGGQETQYF.

The chain recombines TRBV19 with TRBJ2-2, with TRBD2 identical over 12 bases. CDR1 LNHDA and CDR2 SQIVND come from the germline V gene (reference sequence). Losses at the gene ends were 5 bases for V and 5 bases for J; bases not matched to a gene: 6. This CDR3 has 16 residues. As DNA, the CDR3 is TGTGCCAGTAGTCCCCGGACTAGCGGGATAACCGGGGAGCTGTTTTTT. This codes for CASSPRTSGITGELFF.

The gene calls are TRBV5-6 and TRBJ1-5; unclear D gene. Trimming removed 0 bases at V and 9 bases at J, with 16 bases between. The CDR3 contains 15 residues. Germline V lookup: CDR1 SGHDT, CDR2 YYEEEE. The CDR3 protein is CASSLGGFGVGPQHF. The CDR3 nucleotides are TGTGCCAGCAGCTTGGGAGGATTCGGGGTTGGGCCCCAGCATTTT. Together with reference TRBV5-6 and TRBJ1-5, the CDR3 gives the full variable domain: DAGVTQSPTHLIKTRGQQVTLRCSPKSGHDTVSWYQQALGQGPQFIFQYYEEEERQRGNFPDRFSGHQFPNYSSELNVNALLLGDSALYLCASSLGGFGVGPQHFGDGTRLSIL.